Reported below is one T cell receptor (beta chain). The sample belongs to a study of shared clonotypes between healthy human individuals. Germline V gene data show CDR1 as SGHNT and CDR2 as YYREEE (reference sequence). Trimming left V 0 bases short and J 5 bases short, with 8 bases between. The CDR3 covers 13 residues. For every subset, genomic DNA was evenly distributed across several immunoSEQ plates. Only in-frame clones appear in the TCRdb table, and some are missing; sequencing was by immunoSEQ multiplex PCR. The sample consists of 400,000 to 600,000 clones, about three quarters of them appearing once.

The sequenced sample was PBMCs. The chain is built from TRBV5-4 and TRBJ2-5, with D uncertain. This receptor was taken from a woman between 40 and 50 years old in good health. Some clones in this sample may be carry-over from other donors' samples. Written as DNA, the CDR3 is TGTGCCAGCAGCTTGGACTATCAGGAGACCCAGTACTTC. Protein product: CASSLDYQETQYF.